This TCR beta chain was captured by sequencing in a study of shared clonotypes between healthy human individuals. Germline CDR1 MNHEY, CDR2 SVGAGI. This CDR3 comprises 13 residues. The J segment lost 4 bases and the V segment lost 6 bases, leaving 6 bases of the junction unmatched. Among the donors, all were Caucasian adults who lived in Nashville, Tennessee. Here immunoSEQ multiplex PCR was the method, and the copy in TCRdb shows in-frame clones only, minus some. This table holds more than 1,200,000 clones, less than 99% found once. The TCR sequence derives from a man in his thirties or forties in good health. The specimen was naive CD4+ T cells sorted from blood. The subset denotes: CD45RA+ positively selected. The chain is built from TRBV6-5 and TRBJ2-7; 7 nucleotides line up with TRBD1. Written as DNA, the CDR3 is TGTGCCAGCAGCCAGGGACAGAGATACGAGCAGTACTTC. It translates to CASSQGQRYEQYF.